These T cell receptor beta chains were read from a single sample in a study of early T cells in non-severe SARS-CoV-2 infection. Each CDR3 protein is one row after TCRdb ran MiXCR on the 5' RACE reads. The table lists around 83,000 distinct CDR3 sequences, about an eighth of them singletons. The specimen was whole blood, collected at baseline. The receptors were gathered from an adult who was a healthcare worker with PCR-confirmed SARS-CoV-2 infection or an uninfected control (not recorded which). Each CDR3 is given with its conserved first and last residue. The D gene is left open where the match is weak. Expanded clones get a size class; other rows say once, few or many, or leave the size out.

V gene,D gene,clone size,J gene,CDR3 DNA,CDR3 protein
TRBV11-2,.,.,TRBJ1-3,TGTGCCAGCAGCGGACGAGGGGCCGACTCTGGAAACACCATATATTTT,CASSGRGADSGNTIYF
TRBV3-1,.,many,TRBJ2-6,TGTGCCAGCAGCACTATCAGGGGCGCCGGCTCTGGGGCCAACGTCCTGACTTTC,CASSTIRGAGSGANVLTF
TRBV12-3/TRBV12-4,.,many,TRBJ2-2,TGTGCCAGCAGACGACTAGGAGGTGACACCGGGGAGCTGTTTTTT,CASRRLGGDTGELFF
TRBV27,TRBD2,.,TRBJ2-1,TGTGCCAGCAGTACCCGGACTAGCGGTTCCAATGAGCAGTTCTTC,CASSTRTSGSNEQFF
TRBV14,.,.,TRBJ2-3,TGTGCCAGCAGCCGGGGGAGCGGAGCAGATACGCAGTATTTT,CASSRGSGADTQYF
TRBV18,.,.,TRBJ1-2,TGTGCCAGCTCACCAGGTGCCGAATATGGCTACACCTTC,CASSPGAEYGYTF
TRBV20-1,TRBD1,.,TRBJ1-2,TGCAGTGCCTCCATCCGGACAGGCCCCTCGGGGTTCGATGGCTACACCTTC,CSASIRTGPSGFDGYTF
TRBV19,TRBD2,many,TRBJ2-3,TGTGCCAGTAGTATAGATCGGCGGGGGATCTCAGATACGCAGTATTTT,CASSIDRRGISDTQYF
TRBV7-6,.,few,TRBJ1-1,TGTGCCAGCAGCTTAAGAACGGCATGGATGAACACTGAAGCTTTCTTT,CASSLRTAWMNTEAFF
TRBV2,.,.,TRBJ2-1,TGTGCCTCCAGAGGGGGGAATGAGCAGTTCTTC,CASRGGNEQFF
TRBV4-1,.,many,TRBJ2-2,TGCGCCAGCAGCCAAGATCGGCTTTTCAGAGGGGAGCTGTTTTTT,CASSQDRLFRGELFF
TRBV20-1,.,.,TRBJ2-3,TGCAGTGCTAGAGATCCGGGGCAGGGCACAGATACGCAGTATTTT,CSARDPGQGTDTQYF
TRBV14,TRBD1,few,TRBJ1-4,TGTGCCAGCAGCCAAGTGGACAGGGGCCGAGAAAAACTGTTTTTT,CASSQVDRGREKLFF
TRBV7-3,TRBD1,.,TRBJ1-1,TGTGCCAGCAGCTTAGTCTGGCCAGGGGGAGTCACTGAAGCTTTCTTT,CASSLVWPGGVTEAFF
TRBV11-2,.,few,TRBJ1-4,TGTGCCAGCAGCTCGGTGAATGAAAAACTGTTTTTT,CASSSVNEKLFF
TRBV27,.,few,TRBJ2-7,TGTGCCAGCAGGGGGACCGACTCCTACGAGCAGTACTTC,CASRGTDSYEQYF
TRBV7-8,TRBD1,.,TRBJ1-6,TGTGCCAGCAGCTACAAGGCGGGACAGAACTATAATTCACCCCTCCACTTT,CASSYKAGQNYNSPLHF
TRBV12-3/TRBV12-4,TRBD1,few,TRBJ1-6,TGTGCCAGCAGCCCCAAGTTGGGACAGGGGGATTCACCCCTCCACTTT,CASSPKLGQGDSPLHF
TRBV13,.,few,TRBJ1-2,TGTGCCAGCAGCTCACAGGGCTATGGCTACACCTTC,CASSSQGYGYTF
TRBV12-3/TRBV12-4,.,few,TRBJ1-2,TGTGCCAGCAGTTTAGCTAACTATGGCTACACCTTC,CASSLANYGYTF
TRBV5-4,.,.,TRBJ1-1,TGTGCCAGCAGCTTGCTCCTAGGGGAAGCTTTCTTT,CASSLLLGEAFF
TRBV2,TRBD1,few,TRBJ1-1,TGTGCCAGCGCGGGACAGGGCGTAATCACTGAAGCTTTCTTT,CASAGQGVITEAFF
TRBV19,.,few,TRBJ1-1,TGTGCCAGTAGTATACTGGGGGGAGGTACTGAAGCTTTCTTT,CASSILGGGTEAFF
TRBV5-6,TRBD2,.,TRBJ2-5,TGTGCCAGCAGCCCGACTAGCGTGGAGACCCAGTACTTC,CASSPTSVETQYF
TRBV6-8,.,many,TRBJ2-1,TGTGCCAGCTGGGGTAGCTCCTACAATGAGCAGTTCTTC,CASWGSSYNEQFF
TRBV9,.,few,TRBJ2-2,TGTGCCAGCAGCAGAGAGAAAGGGGGTGCCAACACCGGGGAGCTGTTTTTT,CASSREKGGANTGELFF
TRBV19,.,few,TRBJ1-6,TGTGCCAGTACCACTGGGGGATTTTCACCCCTCCACTTT,CASTTGGFSPLHF
TRBV10-2,TRBD2,.,TRBJ2-5,TGCGCCAGCAGCCTAGGGAGGGAGGTCACCGGGGAGACCCAGTACTTC,CASSLGREVTGETQYF
TRBV29-1,TRBD2,few,TRBJ2-3,TGCAGCGTTGGCGGGGTAGCGGGAGTTGATACGCAGTATTTT,CSVGGVAGVDTQYF